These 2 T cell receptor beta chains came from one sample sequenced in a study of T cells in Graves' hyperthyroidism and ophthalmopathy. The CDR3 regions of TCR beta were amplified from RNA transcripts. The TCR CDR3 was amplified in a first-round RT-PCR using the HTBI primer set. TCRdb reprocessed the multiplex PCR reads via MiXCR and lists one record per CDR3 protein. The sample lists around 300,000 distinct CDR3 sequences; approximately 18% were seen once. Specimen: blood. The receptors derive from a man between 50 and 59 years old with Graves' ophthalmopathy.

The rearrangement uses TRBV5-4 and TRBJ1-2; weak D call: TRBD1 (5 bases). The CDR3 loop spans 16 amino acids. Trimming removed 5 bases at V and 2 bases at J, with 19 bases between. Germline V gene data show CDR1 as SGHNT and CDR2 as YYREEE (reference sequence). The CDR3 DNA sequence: TGTGCCAGCAGTAACCACCAGAGAGGGACCAACTATGGCTACACCTTC. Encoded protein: CASSNHQRGTNYGYTF.

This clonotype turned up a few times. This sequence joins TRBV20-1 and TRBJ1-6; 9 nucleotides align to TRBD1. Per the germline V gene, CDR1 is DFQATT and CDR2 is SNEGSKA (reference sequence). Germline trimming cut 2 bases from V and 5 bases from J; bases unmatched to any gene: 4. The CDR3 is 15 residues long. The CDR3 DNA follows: TGCAGTGCTAGACACGACAGGGGGAATAATTCACCCCTCCACTTT. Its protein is CSARHDRGNNSPLHF.